This entry lists 4 T cell receptor beta chains sequenced from one sample in a study of cytomegalovirus exposure and HLA in healthy donors. 13 Jbeta primers and 60 Vbeta primers were used for the PCR. Sequencing was performed with immunoSEQ multiplex PCR; in TCRdb, only in-frame clones are kept and a portion is missing. The sample carries 270,000 or so clones, around nine tenths recorded once. Sequencing was done on a sample of PBMCs. Receptors were obtained from a girl aged 2-10 years in good health and CMV-seronegative.

V usage is TRBV5-1 and J usage is TRBJ2-1; TRBD2 agrees at 9 bases. Germline V gene sequence: CDR1 SGHRS, CDR2 YFSETQ. The CDR3 contains 14 residues. V lost 2 bases and J lost 10; bases outside the gene matches: 7. The CDR3 bases are TGCGCCAGCAGCTTACCTTCGCGGGGGGGGGAGCAGTTCTTC. Translated: CASSLPSRGGEQFF.

V usage is TRBV2 and J usage is TRBJ2-1, with D tentatively TRBD2 (6 bases). Trimming removed 8 bases from V and 8 bases from J, with 16 bases in between. CDR1 and CDR2 from the germline V gene are SNHLY and FYNNEI. CDR3 length: 13 residues. The CDR3 loop reads CASVGTFRDEQFF. The CDR3 DNA reads as TGTGCCAGCGTGGGGACTTTTCGGGATGAGCAGTTCTTC.

This clone was found once. V usage is TRBV25-1 and J usage is TRBJ2-2; 11 nucleotides line up with TRBD2. The junction had 8 bases not matched to a gene; V was cut back by 3 bases and J by 2 bases. This CDR3 has 18 residues. Germline V gene lookup returns CDR1 MGHDK and CDR2 SYGVNS. The CDR3, as DNA: TGTGCCAGCAGTGAGGACCTAGCGGGGGGCACAAACACCGGGGAGCTGTTTTTT. It is translated as CASSEDLAGGTNTGELFF.

The V call is TRBV6-5, the J call TRBJ1-6; D call uncertain. This CDR3 has 15 amino acids. Germline CDR1 and CDR2: MNHEY and SVGAGI. The ends were cut back, 1 base at V and 7 bases at J, with 11 bases in the middle. As DNA, the CDR3 is TGTGCCAGCAGTTACTACACCCCCAAGAATTCACCCCTCCACTTT. It translates to CASSYYTPKNSPLHF.